These 27 T cell receptor beta chains originate from one sample sequenced in a study of blood T cell repertoires in COVID-19 (dated by TCRdb to the early 2020s). Libraries were built with the immunoSEQ multiplex PCR assay. What TCRdb holds here is the immuneACCESS table cut down to in-frame rearrangements. Part of the clones is not present; checked against another copy, under half of the missing clones reflect an unresolved V gene, and the others are unexplained. Present in this sample are some 360,000 clones, 80% to 90% of which were seen just once. The ten biggest clones cover approximately 2.5% of the sample. Sequencing was carried out using peripheral blood. These receptors all stem from a woman in her fifties or sixties with COVID-19, enrolled during active disease.

This rearrangement joins TRBV25-1 to TRBJ2-4, with a weak D call TRBD2 (5 bases). The CDR3 spans 16 residues. The germline V gene encodes CDR1 MGHDK and CDR2 SYGVNS. The V end lost 1 base, the J end lost 1 base, and 11 bases lay between the germline ends. The CDR3 DNA reads as TGTGCCAGCAGTGAATCGTTCTCGGGGGCCAAAAACATTCAGTACTTC. The encoded protein is CASSESFSGAKNIQYF.

This chain joins TRBV24-1 and TRBJ2-3; possibly TRBD1 for D (5 bases). There are 14 residues in the CDR3. In germline, CDR1 is KGHDR, CDR2 SFDVKD. The germline V and J ends were trimmed by 6 bases and 10 bases, with 19 bases remaining between them. The CDR3 spells CATSSRRVGDPQYF. In DNA form, the CDR3 reads TGTGCCACCAGTTCGCGCAGGGTGGGCGATCCGCAGTATTTT.

The V and J genes are TRBV7-3 and TRBJ2-3; the D gene is possibly TRBD2 (6 bases). CDR1 and CDR2 (germline): SGHTA, FQGTGA. V lost 5 bases and J 3 bases, leaving 18 bases between the germline ends. The CDR3 has 16 residues. The CDR3 DNA reads as TGTGCCAGCAGCCCCCAGGCGGGGAAAATAACAGATACGCAGTATTTT. As protein: CASSPQAGKITDTQYF.

This chain's CDR3 is CASSYSGRDYGYTF. The DNA of the CDR3 is TGTGCCAGCAGTTACTCTGGCAGGGACTATGGCTACACCTTC. The chain recombines TRBV6-5 with TRBJ1-2; the D gene is possibly TRBD1 (5 bases). There are 14 residues in the CDR3. Germline V gene sequence: CDR1 MNHEY, CDR2 SVGAGI. V was pared by 0 bases and J by 3 bases, with 8 bases between.

The rearrangement links TRBV7-6 to TRBJ2-7; 7 bases are a match to TRBD1. This CDR3 has 12 residues. Trimming took 1 base from V and 9 from J; bases not matched to a gene: 3. Germline V gene sequence: CDR1 SGHVS, CDR2 FNYEAQ. CDR3 DNA sequence: TGTGCCAGCAGCTTAGGGCAGGGGGTGCAGTACTTC. Translation gives CASSLGQGVQYF. The entire variable domain, with the rest obtained from reference TRBV7-6 and TRBJ2-7, is as follows: GAGVSQSPRYKVTKRGQDVALRCDPISGHVSLYWYRQALGQGPEFLTYFNYEAQQDKSGLPNDRFSAERPEGSISTLTIQRTEQRDSAMYRCASSLGQGVQYFGPGTRLTVT.

The V call is TRBV19, the J call TRBJ1-5; D may be TRBD1 (5 bases). Between the trimmed V and J ends, which lost 3 bases and 3 bases, there was a span of 15 bases. Looked up from germline, CDR1 is LNHDA and CDR2 is SQIVND (reference sequence). This CDR3 comprises 16 residues. The CDR3 DNA sequence: TGTGCCAGTAGTATTCTTTTCGGGGGAAACAATCAGCCCCAGCATTTT. It specifies CASSILFGGNNQPQHF.

The chain joins TRBV5-6 to TRBJ1-6; D possibly corresponds to TRBD1 (5 bases). This CDR3 is built from 16 residues. The V gene's germline CDR1 is SGHDT and CDR2 YYEEEE. V was clipped by 1 base and J by 7 bases, with 15 bases between them. This chain's CDR3 is CASSLREAGSNSPLHF. For the CDR3, the DNA is TGTGCCAGCAGCTTGAGGGAGGCAGGGTCCAATTCACCCCTCCACTTT.

CDR3 nucleotides: TGCGCCAGCAGCTTTACTAGCTATGAGCAGTTCTTC. Encoded protein: CASSFTSYEQFF. The J gene is TRBJ2-1, the V gene TRBV5-1; perhaps TRBD2 as D (6 bases). Germline CDR1 is SGHRS and CDR2 is YFSETQ. Trimming removed 2 bases from V and 8 bases from J, with 8 bases in between. The CDR3 spans 12 residues.

This chain links TRBV19 with TRBJ1-2; 9 bases align to TRBD1. J gave up 3 bases and V 6 bases, and 8 bases lay outside the gene matches. The CDR3 length is 15 residues. The germline CDR1 and CDR2 sequences are LNHDA and SQIVND (reference sequence). This CDR3 is CASSRTGGADYGYTF. The CDR3 DNA reads TGTGCCAGTAGCCGAACAGGGGGCGCGGACTATGGCTACACCTTC.

J is TRBJ1-2 and V is TRBV5-8; 7 bases align to TRBD1. The length of the CDR3 is 15 residues. V was pared by 4 bases and J by 2 bases, with 8 bases of the junction left unmatched. CDR1 is SGHTS, CDR2 YDEGEE, per germline. The CDR3 loop reads CASSGGTDKNYGYTF. DNA of the CDR3: TGTGCCAGCAGCGGCGGGACAGATAAGAACTATGGCTACACCTTC.

The rearrangement joins TRBV5-1 to TRBJ2-3, with TRBD1 matching 9 bases. This CDR3 has 16 residues. Trimming cost V 0 bases and J 6 bases; bases outside gene matches: 8. Germline values: CDR1 SGHRS, CDR2 YFSETQ. This CDR3 is CASSLVTGQGWDTQYF. Written as DNA, the CDR3 is TGCGCCAGCAGCTTGGTGACGGGACAGGGTTGGGATACGCAGTATTTT.

The CDR3 coding sequence is TGTGCCAGCAGTTTATCCGCCAGGCTCCAAGAGACCCAGTACTTC. It translates to CASSLSARLQETQYF. This chain links TRBV27 with TRBJ2-5, with unresolved D. Germline CDR1 MNHEY, CDR2 SMNVEV (reference sequence). Trimming removed 0 bases from V and 1 base from J, with 9 bases in between. The CDR3 has 15 amino acids.

J is TRBJ2-2 and V is TRBV19, with 8 bases fitting TRBD2. CDR3 size: 17 residues. With V trimmed by 1 base and J by 0 bases, 4 bases remained unmatched. Looked up from germline, CDR1 is LNHDA and CDR2 is SQIVND (reference sequence). The CDR3 sequence: CASSIVHGGANTGELFF. The CDR3 coding sequence is TGTGCCAGTAGTATAGTTCACGGGGGGGCGAACACCGGGGAGCTGTTTTTT.

The J gene is TRBJ2-5, the V gene TRBV6-6, with a weak D call TRBD2 (5 bases). Germline loops: CDR1 MNHNY, CDR2 SVGAGI (reference sequence). This CDR3 contains 13 residues. V was trimmed by 2 bases and J by 5 bases, leaving 9 bases between them. The CDR3 reads CASSYEGEETQYF. The CDR3 DNA reads TGTGCCAGCAGTTACGAGGGAGAGGAGACCCAGTACTTC.

The V call is TRBV7-2, the J call TRBJ2-7; D perhaps matches TRBD1 (5 bases). Germline values: CDR1 SGHTA, CDR2 FQGNSA. CDR3 length: 15 amino acids. V was trimmed by 5 bases and J by 2 bases, leaving 16 bases between them. CDR3 DNA: TGTGCCAGCAGCCCGACGACAGCGTTACCCTACGAGCAGTACTTC. It yields the protein CASSPTTALPYEQYF.

The rearrangement joins TRBV4-1 to TRBJ1-4, with TRBD1 matching 9 bases. Unmatched junction bases numbered 9, after V lost 5 bases and J lost 8 bases. Germline CDR1 is MGHRA and CDR2 is YSYEKL. The CDR3 has 15 residues. CDR3 sequence reads: CASSEAGTGLEKLFF. CDR3 coding DNA: TGCGCCAGCAGCGAAGCCGGGACAGGGCTGGAAAAACTGTTTTTT.

The V gene is TRBV6-1, the J gene TRBJ1-1; 8 nucleotides align to TRBD1. In germline, CDR1 is MNHNS, CDR2 SASEGT. The CDR3 spans 15 residues. Germline trimming cut 5 bases from V and 5 bases from J; bases unmatched to any gene: 10. DNA for the CDR3: TGTGCCAGCAGTACGTGGACAGGGCTCGTTACTGAAGCTTTCTTT. Amino acid sequence: CASSTWTGLVTEAFF.

The chain links TRBV5-6 to TRBJ2-6; D ambiguous. V shed 4 bases and J shed 1 base, with 9 bases lying between them. This CDR3 has 15 residues. Germline CDR1 is SGHDT and CDR2 is YYEEEE. The chain's CDR3 is CASSPLGSGANVLTF. The CDR3 region has the DNA TGTGCCAGCAGCCCCCTCGGTTCTGGGGCCAACGTCCTGACTTTC.

The chain has TRBV4-1 and TRBJ2-7; 9 bases are a match to TRBD2. The CDR3 runs to 18 residues. V lost 5 bases to trimming and J lost 4 bases; unmatched junction nucleotides: 18. In germline, CDR1 is MGHRA, CDR2 YSYEKL. The CDR3 nucleotides are TGCGCCAGCAGCGACGCCCAAACGGGGCGGGGGGGCCGATACGAGCAGTACTTC. Protein: CASSDAQTGRGGRYEQYF.

The chain carries TRBV19 and TRBJ2-3; the D is unclear. CDR1 and CDR2 from the germline V gene are LNHDA and SQIVND (reference sequence). V lost 1 base and J 4 bases, leaving 6 bases between the germline ends. The CDR3 runs 13 residues. CDR3 bases: TGTGCCAGTAGTATAGTACGGGCAGATACGCAGTATTTT. Its translation: CASSIVRADTQYF.

The chain combines TRBV18 with TRBJ1-6; possibly TRBD1 for D (6 bases). Trimming took off 3 bases at V and 4 bases at J, with 10 bases between the two ends. Looked up from germline, CDR1 is KGHSH and CDR2 is LQKENI. This CDR3 contains 15 residues. In DNA, the CDR3 is TGTGCCAGCTCACCCGACAGGAATTATAATTCACCCCTCCACTTT. Translation gives CASSPDRNYNSPLHF.

This CDR3 reads CASSGEGQGGYTF. As DNA, the CDR3 is TGTGCCAGCAGTGGGGAAGGCCAGGGGGGCTACACCTTC. The V and J genes are TRBV2 and TRBJ1-2; D is perhaps TRBD1 (6 bases). Trimming removed 4 bases at V and 8 bases at J, with 14 bases between. Germline V lookup: CDR1 SNHLY, CDR2 FYNNEI. The CDR3 sequence is 13 residues long.

This chain connects TRBV4-2 to TRBJ2-3, with 9 positions matching TRBD2. The CDR3 length is 16 residues. Trimming removed 4 bases from V and 2 bases from J; junction bases left unmatched: 7. Germline V gene sequence: CDR1 LGHNA, CDR2 YNFKEQ. CDR3 sequence: CASSPSGALSTDTQYF. In nucleotides, the CDR3 is TGTGCCAGCAGCCCTAGCGGGGCCCTTTCCACAGATACGCAGTATTTT.

The chain links TRBV6-6 to TRBJ1-2, with 7 bases fitting TRBD1. Per germline, CDR1 MNHNY and CDR2 SVGAGI (reference sequence). The CDR3 totals 15 residues. V shed 1 base, J shed 8 bases, and the junction held 10 bases outside the gene matches. In nucleotides, the CDR3 is TGTGCCAGCAGTTACTGGGTTACAGGGGAAGAAGGCTACACCTTC. Translating it yields CASSYWVTGEEGYTF.

This sequence joins TRBV19 and TRBJ1-2; tentative D call: TRBD1 (5 bases). The CDR3 spans 14 residues. From germline, CDR1 is LNHDA and CDR2 SQIVND (reference sequence). V shed 5 bases and J shed 7 bases, with 17 bases lying between them. The CDR3 region has the DNA TGTGCCAGTAGTCCTCAGGGCCCTCCGTTTGGCTACACCTTC. The encoded protein is CASSPQGPPFGYTF.

This CDR3 reads CASSPRQDQPQHF. The CDR3 DNA sequence: TGTGCCAGCAGCCCGCGACAGGATCAGCCCCAGCATTTT. J is TRBJ1-5 and V is TRBV9, with a tentative D call TRBD1 (6 bases). Trimming removed 4 bases from V and 5 bases from J, with 10 bases in between. Per germline, CDR1 SGDLS and CDR2 YYNGEE. The CDR3 spans 13 residues. Drawing the rest from reference TRBV9 and TRBJ1-5, the complete variable domain is DSGVTQTPKHLITATGQRVTLRCSPRSGDLSVYWYQQSLDQGLQFLIQYYNGEERAKGNILERFSAQQFPDLHSELNLSSLELGDSALYFCASSPRQDQPQHFGDGTRLSIL.

J is TRBJ2-1 and V is TRBV19; tentative D call: TRBD2 (6 bases). The germline gives CDR1 LNHDA, CDR2 SQIVND (reference sequence). V lost 3 bases and J lost 0, with 9 bases in between. This CDR3 has 15 residues. CDR3 DNA: TGTGCCAGTAGTATCGCCGGGAGCTCCTACAATGAGCAGTTCTTC. Translating gives CASSIAGSSYNEQFF.